The 9 T cell receptor beta chains in this list originate from one sample, sequenced in a study of cytomegalovirus exposure and HLA in healthy donors. PCR used 60 Vbeta primers and 13 Jbeta primers. This table comes from immunoSEQ multiplex PCR, and its TCRdb copy is limited to in-frame clones, with some not included. The data contain some 130,000 clones, around four fifths of them seen just once; the ten biggest clones take up 8.1%. Sequenced material: PBMCs. The receptor source for this set is a woman aged 45 to 65 in good health and CMV-seropositive.

This chain uses TRBV7-9 with TRBJ2-1, with 7 bases aligning to TRBD1. CDR3 size: 17 residues. Germline V gives CDR1 SEHNR, CDR2 FQNEAQ (reference sequence). V shed 5 bases, J shed 1 base, and the junction held 11 bases outside the gene matches. CDR3 region: CASSPSPGQTSYNEQFF. CDR3 bases: TGTGCCAGCAGCCCCTCCCCGGGACAGACTTCCTACAATGAGCAGTTCTTC. Supplemented by reference TRBV7-9 and TRBJ2-1, the full variable domain reads DTGVSQNPRHKITKRGQNVTFRCDPISEHNRLYWYRQTLGQGPEFLTYFQNEAQLEKSRLLSDRFSAERPKGSFSTLEIQRTEQGDSAMYLCASSPSPGQTSYNEQFFGPGTRLTVL.

About this clone: One end of the junction varies from germline; a read error may be responsible. The chain has TRBV7-9 and TRBJ2-3; TRBD2 matches 7 bases. In germline, CDR1 is SEHNR, CDR2 FQNEAQ (reference sequence). This CDR3 contains 16 residues. CDR3 sequence reads: CSSTLGLAASTDTQYF. CDR3 nucleotides: TGTTCCAGCACCCTAGGTCTAGCGGCTAGCACAGATACGCAGTATTTT. The whole variable domain, remainder taken from reference TRBV7-9 and TRBJ2-3, is DTGVSQNPRHKITKRGQNVTFRCDPISEHNRLYWYRQTLGQGPEFLTYFQNEAQLEKSRLLSDRFSAERPKGSFSTLEIQRTEQGDSAMYLCSSTLGLAASTDTQYFGPGTRLTVL.

This sequence joins TRBV5-4 and TRBJ2-2, with a tentative D call TRBD2 (6 bases). The CDR3 is 13 amino acids. Trimming shortened V by 0 bases and J by 6 bases, and 6 bases separated the two germline ends. Germline CDR1 is SGHNT and CDR2 is YYREEE (reference sequence). The CDR3: CASSLGRAGELFF. DNA for the CDR3: TGTGCCAGCAGCTTGGGGAGGGCCGGGGAGCTGTTTTTT.

The chain uses TRBV7-2 and TRBJ1-1, with D possibly matching TRBD1 (6 bases). V was trimmed by 5 bases and J by 5 bases, leaving 12 bases between them. Germline loops: CDR1 SGHTA, CDR2 FQGNSA. The CDR3 covers 13 residues. The CDR3 reads CASSIRQVTEAFF. CDR3 in DNA: TGTGCCAGCAGCATAAGACAGGTTACTGAAGCTTTCTTT. Using reference TRBV7-2 and TRBJ1-1 for the parts outside the CDR3, the full variable domain is GAGVSQSPSNKVTEKGKDVELRCDPISGHTALYWYRQSLGQGLEFLIYFQGNSAPDKSGLPSDRFSAERTGGSVSTLTIQRTQQEDSAVYLCASSIRQVTEAFFGQGTRLTVV.

This clone was found many times. The V gene is TRBV5-1, the J gene TRBJ2-1; no reliable D call. CDR3 length: 15 amino acids. Germline V gene data show CDR1 as SGHRS and CDR2 as YFSETQ. Trimming removed 0 bases from V and 3 bases from J, with 10 bases in between. In nucleotides, the CDR3 is TGCGCCAGCAGCTTGGCGGGTGGTTACTACAATGAGCAGTTCTTC. Amino acids: CASSLAGGYYNEQFF.

The chain combines TRBV5-1 with TRBJ1-2; TRBD1 is a possible D gene (5 bases). CDR1 and CDR2 (germline): SGHRS, YFSETQ. The V end was cut by 6 bases, the J end by 0 bases, with 12 bases between. This CDR3 spans 14 amino acids. This CDR3 reads CASTRGGANYGYTF. The CDR3 coding sequence is TGCGCCAGCACCCGGGGAGGGGCTAACTATGGCTACACCTTC.

The genes are TRBV4-3 and TRBJ2-7; the D gene is possibly TRBD2 (6 bases). The CDR3 covers 16 residues. V was pared by 0 bases and J by 4 bases, with 16 bases between. In germline, CDR1 is LGHNA, CDR2 YSLEER. CDR3 coding DNA: TGCGCCAGCAGCCAAGAGAGAGGCGGGGTTAGGTACGAGCAGTACTTC. Amino acid sequence: CASSQERGGVRYEQYF.

As regards this clone: One end of the junction does not line up with germline, which may come from a read error. CDR3 sequence (DNA): TGTGCCAGCAGCTTATCGCAGGTGAACGCTGAAGCTTTCTTT. Translating gives CASSLSQVNAEAFF. The chain links TRBV7-9 to TRBJ1-1; D unresolved. The CDR3 runs to 14 residues. Germline loops: CDR1 SEHNR, CDR2 FQNEAQ (reference sequence).

The V and J genes are TRBV19 and TRBJ1-3, with D perhaps matching TRBD1 (6 bases). CDR1 LNHDA and CDR2 SQIVND come from the germline V gene (reference sequence). The CDR3 is 18 residues long. Trimming removed 8 bases from V and 0 bases from J, with 23 bases in between. CDR3 residues: CASLSQGRRTPSGNTIYF. The CDR3 DNA follows: TGTGCCAGTCTGAGCCAGGGGAGACGGACACCCTCTGGAAACACCATATATTTT. Variable domain in full (rest from reference TRBV19 and TRBJ1-3): DGGITQSPKYLFRKEGQNVTLSCEQNLNHDAMYWYRQDPGQGLRLIYYSQIVNDFQKGDIAEGYSVSREKKESFPLTVTSAQKNPTAFYLCASLSQGRRTPSGNTIYFGEGSWLTVV.